One and the same sample provided the 3 T cell receptor beta chains below, sequenced in a study of shared clonotypes between healthy human individuals. Measured with immunoSEQ multiplex PCR; TCRdb has only the in-frame clones, and not every one. Among about 2 million clones listed, about 94% were seen once. Positive CCR7 selection of CD45RO-negative cells yielded the naive CD8 cells, and terminally differentiated effector memory CD45RA+ cells were excluded. What was sequenced was naive CD8+ T cells sorted from blood. These receptors were taken from a man in his late teens or twenties in good health.

In nucleotides, the CDR3 is TGTGCCAGCAGCACCATAGCGGGATCATACGAGCAGTACTTC. It encodes CASSTIAGSYEQYF. The chain joins TRBV11-2 to TRBJ2-7; 8 bases align to TRBD2. The junction had 7 bases not matched to a gene; V was cut back by 5 bases and J by 4 bases. The length of the CDR3 is 14 residues. Germline V gene sequence: CDR1 SGHAT, CDR2 FQNNGV.

V usage is TRBV4-1 and J usage is TRBJ2-2; D could derive from TRBD1 or TRBD2 (6 bases each). CDR1 and CDR2 (germline): MGHRA, YSYEKL. The CDR3 covers 16 residues. The V end was cut by 4 bases, the J end by 1 base, with 13 bases between. As DNA, the CDR3 is TGCGCCAGCAGCCCGGACGGGGGCCTGAACACCGGGGAGCTGTTTTTT. Translated: CASSPDGGLNTGELFF.

This chain links TRBV14 with TRBJ1-3; D is perhaps TRBD1 (5 bases). From germline, CDR1 is SGHDN and CDR2 FVKESK. The germline V and J ends were trimmed by 4 bases and 0 bases, with 19 bases remaining between them. This CDR3 has 18 residues. The CDR3 reads CASSLSEGIPFSGNTIYF. CDR3 nucleotide sequence: TGTGCCAGCAGCCTGTCAGAGGGGATCCCTTTCTCTGGAAACACCATATATTTT.